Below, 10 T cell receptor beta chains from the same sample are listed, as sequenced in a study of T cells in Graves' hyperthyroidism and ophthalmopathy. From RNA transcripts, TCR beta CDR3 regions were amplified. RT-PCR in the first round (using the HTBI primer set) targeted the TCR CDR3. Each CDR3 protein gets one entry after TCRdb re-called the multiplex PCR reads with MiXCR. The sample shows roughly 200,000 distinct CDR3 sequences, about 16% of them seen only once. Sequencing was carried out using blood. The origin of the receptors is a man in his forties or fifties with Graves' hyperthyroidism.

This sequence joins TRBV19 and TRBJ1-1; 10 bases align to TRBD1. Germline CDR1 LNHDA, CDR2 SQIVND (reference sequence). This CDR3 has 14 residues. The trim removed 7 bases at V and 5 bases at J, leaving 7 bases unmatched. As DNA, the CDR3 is TGTGCCAGTACCACGACAGGGGGCCAGACTGAAGCTTTCTTT. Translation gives CASTTTGGQTEAFF. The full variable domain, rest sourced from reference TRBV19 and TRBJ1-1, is DGGITQSPKYLFRKEGQNVTLSCEQNLNHDAMYWYRQDPGQGLRLIYYSQIVNDFQKGDIAEGYSVSREKKESFPLTVTSAQKNPTAFYLCASTTTGGQTEAFFGQGTRLTVV.

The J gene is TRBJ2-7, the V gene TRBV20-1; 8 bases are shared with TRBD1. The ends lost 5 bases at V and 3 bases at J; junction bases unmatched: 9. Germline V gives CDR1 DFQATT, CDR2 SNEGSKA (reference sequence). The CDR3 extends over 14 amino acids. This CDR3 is CSAYPGTGRYEQYF. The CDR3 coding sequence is TGCAGTGCTTATCCCGGGACAGGCCGCTACGAGCAGTACTTC.

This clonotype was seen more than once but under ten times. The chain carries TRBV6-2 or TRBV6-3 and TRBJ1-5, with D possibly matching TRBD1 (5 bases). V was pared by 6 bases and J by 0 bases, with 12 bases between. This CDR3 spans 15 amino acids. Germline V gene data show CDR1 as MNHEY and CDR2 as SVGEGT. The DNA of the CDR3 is TGTGCCAGCAGGTCCAGGGCTCTTAGCAATCAGCCCCAGCATTTT. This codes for CASRSRALSNQPQHF.

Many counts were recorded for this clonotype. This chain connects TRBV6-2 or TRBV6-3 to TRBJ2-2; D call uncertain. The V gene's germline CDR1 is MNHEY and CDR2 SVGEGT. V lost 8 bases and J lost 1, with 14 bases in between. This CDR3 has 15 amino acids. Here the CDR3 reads CASSPTLRNTGELFF. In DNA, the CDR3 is TGTGCCAGCTCACCGACACTACGGAACACCGGGGAGCTGTTTTTT.

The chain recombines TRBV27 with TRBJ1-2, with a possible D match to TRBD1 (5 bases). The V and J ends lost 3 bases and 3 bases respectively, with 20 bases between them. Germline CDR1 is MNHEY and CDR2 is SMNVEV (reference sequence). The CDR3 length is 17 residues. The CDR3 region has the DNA TGTGCCAGCAGTTTCTATAAATCCCCGGACACCGACTATGGCTACACCTTC. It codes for CASSFYKSPDTDYGYTF.

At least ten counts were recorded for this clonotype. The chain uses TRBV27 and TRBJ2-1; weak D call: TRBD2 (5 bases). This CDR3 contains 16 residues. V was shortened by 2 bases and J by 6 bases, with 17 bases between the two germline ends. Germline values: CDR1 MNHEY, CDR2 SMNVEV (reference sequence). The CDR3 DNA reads TGTGCCAGCAGTTTAATTTCTGGGTGGGAGTTCAATGAGCAGTTCTTC. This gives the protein CASSLISGWEFNEQFF.

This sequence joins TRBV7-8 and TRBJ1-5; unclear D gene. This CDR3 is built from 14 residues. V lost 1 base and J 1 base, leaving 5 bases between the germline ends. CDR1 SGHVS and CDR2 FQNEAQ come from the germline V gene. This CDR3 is CASSLGLSNQPQHF. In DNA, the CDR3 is TGTGCCAGCAGCTTAGGACTAAGCAATCAGCCCCAGCATTTT.

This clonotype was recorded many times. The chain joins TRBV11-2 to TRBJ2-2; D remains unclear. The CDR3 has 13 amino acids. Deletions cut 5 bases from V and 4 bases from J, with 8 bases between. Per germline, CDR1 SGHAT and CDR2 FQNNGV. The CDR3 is CASSPLRTGELFF. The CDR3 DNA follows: TGTGCCAGCAGCCCATTACGCACCGGGGAGCTGTTTTTT.

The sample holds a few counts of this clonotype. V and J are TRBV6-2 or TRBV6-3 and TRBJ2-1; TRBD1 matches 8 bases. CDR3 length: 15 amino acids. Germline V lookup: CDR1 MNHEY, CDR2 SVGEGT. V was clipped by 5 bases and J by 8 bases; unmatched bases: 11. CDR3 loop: CASSPQGQVIHEQFF. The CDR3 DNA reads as TGTGCCAGCAGTCCCCAGGGACAGGTGATACATGAGCAGTTCTTC.

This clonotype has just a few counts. CDR3 sequence (DNA): TGCAGTGCTCCGGTCCAACAGGTCCGCCGGGAGCAGTACTTC. It specifies CSAPVQQVRREQYF. V usage is TRBV20-1 and J usage is TRBJ2-7; the D gene is possibly TRBD1 (5 bases). The CDR3 runs 14 residues. Between the trimmed V and J ends, which lost 5 bases and 7 bases, there was a span of 21 bases. In germline, CDR1 is DFQATT, CDR2 SNEGSKA (reference sequence).